Listed here are 27 T cell receptor beta chains from one sample, sequenced in a study of spatial heterogeneity in lung cancer. Notes on the study in general: The number of expanded tumor alpha and beta chains correlated with mutation number.

The time point was: sample taken at primary tumor resection. One entry per CDR3 protein, called by TCRdb with MiXCR from the 5' RACE reads. The table has 9,500 to 10,000 distinct CDR3 sequences, around 6% seen once; the top ten hold about 9.5%. What these receptors recognize is not known. The sample consisted of lung tumor tissue, taken at surgery. Receptor source: a male donor with early-stage non-small cell lung cancer.

This clonotype was counted at least ten times. A library made for alpha chains picked up this beta chain off target, so its size means little. The J gene is TRBJ1-1, the V gene TRBV20-1; D unclear. CDR3 size: 13 residues. With 1 base removed from V and 1 base from J, the gap between germline ends came to 7 bases. The germline gives CDR1 DFQATT, CDR2 SNEGSKA (reference sequence). The CDR3 sequence is CSARVRRNTEAFF. In DNA, the CDR3 is TGCAGTGCTAGAGTAAGGAGGAACACTGAAGCTTTCTTT.

This clonotype was seen at least ten times. Being off target in a library aimed at alpha chains, this beta chain has a size of little meaning. The rearrangement joins TRBV20-1 to TRBJ1-3, with D possibly matching TRBD1 (5 bases). V was trimmed by 4 bases and J by 5 bases, leaving 12 bases between them. The CDR3 is 13 amino acids. Germline V gene lookup returns CDR1 DFQATT and CDR2 SNEGSKA (reference sequence). DNA for the CDR3: TGCAGTGCTAAGGGGAGGGCCCGAAACACCATATATTTT. Translated, it gives CSAKGRARNTIYF.

This clonotype has ten or more counts. This beta chain was picked up by a library intended for alpha chains and is off target, so its count carries little meaning. The gene calls are TRBV3-1 and TRBJ1-2; D is undetermined. This CDR3 is built from 14 residues. V lost 0 bases and J lost 8, with 13 bases in between. Germline lookup yields CDR1 LGHDT and CDR2 YNNKEL (reference sequence). In nucleotides, the CDR3 is TGTGCCAGCAGCCAAGATGGAAGGATTGGCGGCTACACCTTC. Translation: CASSQDGRIGGYTF.

By proportion, this clonotype is medium-sized. This beta chain was picked up by a library intended for alpha chains and is off target, so its count carries little meaning. V usage is TRBV5-1 and J usage is TRBJ2-3, with D unclear. Trimming pared 4 bases from V and 0 bases from J, leaving 9 bases between. The CDR3 has 14 residues. From germline, CDR1 is SGHRS and CDR2 YFSETQ. CDR3 sequence (DNA): TGCGCCAGCAGCCCAGCCCGTAGCACAGATACGCAGTATTTT. This gives the protein CASSPARSTDTQYF.

This clonotype has at least ten counts. This beta chain slipped into a library made for alpha chains as a stray read, so its size is not meaningful. The rearrangement uses TRBV5-1 and TRBJ2-3; TRBD2 might be the D (6 bases). CDR3 size: 15 residues. Germline CDR1 SGHRS, CDR2 YFSETQ. Trimming shortened V by 1 base and J by 5 bases, and 14 bases separated the two germline ends. The CDR3 nucleotides are TGCGCCAGCAGCTTGTTGCGGGATATCGTAGATACGCAGTATTTT. This sequence encodes CASSLLRDIVDTQYF.

This clonotype was detected ten times or more. This beta chain is an off-target read within a library intended for alpha chains, so its frequency means little. The rearrangement uses TRBV5-1 and TRBJ1-1; no clear D gene. V lost 4 bases and J 5 bases, leaving 12 bases between the germline ends. There are 13 residues in the CDR3. From germline, CDR1 is SGHRS and CDR2 YFSETQ. DNA for the CDR3: TGCGCCAGCAGCCCGAGCTCGAGGACTGAAGCTTTCTTT. Its protein is CASSPSSRTEAFF. Drawing the rest from reference TRBV5-1 and TRBJ1-1, the complete variable domain is KAGVTQTPRYLIKTRGQQVTLSCSPISGHRSVSWYQQTPGQGLQFLFEYFSETQRNKGNFPGRFSGRQFSNSRSEMNVSTLELGDSALYLCASSPSSRTEAFFGQGTRLTVV.

This clonotype appeared many times. This beta chain slipped into a library made for alpha chains as a stray read, so its size is not meaningful. The chain couples TRBV28 to TRBJ2-3; D is possibly TRBD1 (6 bases). CDR3 length: 16 amino acids. Germline CDR1 and CDR2: MDHEN and SYDVKM. V was clipped by 1 base and J by 3 bases, with 14 bases between them. CDR3 nucleotides: TGTGCCAGCAGTTTATCACCGGGTAGGGGGACAGATACGCAGTATTTT. Translated, it gives CASSLSPGRGTDTQYF.

In this sample, this clonotype turned up many times. The library was designed around alpha chains, so this beta chain is a stray read whose abundance carries little weight. The chain combines TRBV12-3 or TRBV12-4 with TRBJ1-6; no clear D gene. The CDR3 has 14 residues. The germline V and J ends were trimmed by 0 bases and 10 bases, with 10 bases remaining between them. The CDR3 DNA follows: TGTGCCAGCAGTTTAGCCGGGAGAGGGTCACCCCTCCACTTT. Encoded protein: CASSLAGRGSPLHF.

This clonotype was seen many times. Little can be read into the size of this beta chain, an off-target read in a library designed for alpha chains. V usage is TRBV4-1 and J usage is TRBJ2-5; a weak D match, TRBD2 (6 bases). Germline CDR1 is MGHRA and CDR2 is YSYEKL. The CDR3 consists of 15 residues. V was cut by 0 bases and J by 3 bases, with 11 bases left in between. CDR3 nucleotide sequence: TGCGCCAGCAGCCAAGAAGGGTGGGGGGAAGAGACCCAGTACTTC. Translation: CASSQEGWGEETQYF.

The sample holds many counts of this clonotype. Because the library targeted alpha chains, this beta chain is an off-target read whose size means little. The DNA of the CDR3 is TGCGCCAGCAGAACAGGGGATGATCGCAATCAGCCCCAGCATTTT. Translating it yields CASRTGDDRNQPQHF. The chain employs TRBV5-1 and TRBJ1-5, with 7 bases that match TRBD1. With V trimmed by 5 bases and J by 2 bases, 7 bases remained unmatched. Germline V gene lookup returns CDR1 SGHRS and CDR2 YFSETQ. The length of the CDR3 is 15 residues.

This clonotype was detected ten times or more. This beta chain came through as a stray read in a library set up for alpha chains, and its size says little. The chain combines TRBV12-3 or TRBV12-4 with TRBJ2-7, with D perhaps matching TRBD1 or TRBD2 (5 bases each). CDR3 length equals 16 residues. V was pared by 5 bases and J by 4 bases, with 21 bases between. The CDR3 DNA reads as TGTGCCAGCAGTCCCCCGACCGGGACGGGTACTTACGAGCAGTACTTC. Its translation is CASSPPTGTGTYEQYF.

Comments on this clonotype: The size of this beta chain means little, since it is a stray read in a library made for alpha chains. V is TRBV7-2 and J is TRBJ2-3; TRBD2 matches 8 bases. After removal of 3 bases from V and 0 bases from J, the junction contained 5 bases not matched to a gene. Germline lookup yields CDR1 SGHTA and CDR2 FQGNSA. The CDR3 loop spans 16 amino acids. The CDR3: CASSFKASGSTDTQYF. The CDR3 coding sequence is TGTGCCAGCAGCTTCAAGGCTAGCGGGAGCACAGATACGCAGTATTTT.

This clonotype is labeled medium-sized. This beta chain slipped into a library made for alpha chains as a stray read, so its size is not meaningful. J is TRBJ1-2 and V is TRBV20-1; D remains unclear. V lost 3 bases and J 8 bases, leaving 13 bases between the germline ends. Germline CDR1 DFQATT, CDR2 SNEGSKA (reference sequence). The CDR3 totals 12 residues. CDR3: CSASSGLQGYTF. As DNA, the CDR3 is TGCAGTGCTAGTTCTGGGTTGCAGGGCTACACCTTC.

This clonotype was recorded at least ten times. This beta chain is a stray read from a library made for alpha chains; its abundance is not meaningful. The V and J genes are TRBV12-3 or TRBV12-4 and TRBJ2-1; 7 bases map to TRBD1. This CDR3 contains 15 residues. The trim removed 3 bases at V and 4 bases at J, leaving 6 bases unmatched. The CDR3 region has the DNA TGTGCCAGCAGTTTCACTAGGGGGCCATACAATGAGCAGTTCTTC. Protein product: CASSFTRGPYNEQFF.

At least ten counts were recorded for this clonotype. Found in a library prepared for alpha chains, this beta chain is an off-target read, and its abundance has little meaning. CDR3 protein: CASSERQGVAEAFF. For the CDR3, the DNA is TGTGCCAGCAGTGAACGACAGGGAGTAGCTGAAGCTTTCTTT. This chain uses TRBV28 with TRBJ1-1, with 7 bases aligning to TRBD1. J was trimmed by 6 bases and V by 5 bases; bases with no gene match: 9. This CDR3 has 14 amino acids. CDR1 MDHEN and CDR2 SYDVKM come from the germline V gene.

This clonotype has a count of ten or more. Being off target in a library aimed at alpha chains, this beta chain has a size of little meaning. The rearrangement links TRBV29-1 to TRBJ1-4; TRBD1 agrees at 8 bases. Germline CDR1 reads SQVTM; CDR2 reads ANQGSEA. The CDR3 extends over 15 amino acids. Trimming removed 7 bases from V and 7 bases from J; junction bases left unmatched: 14. Here the CDR3 DNA reads TGCAGCGCCCAAAGGGAGCCAGGGGGCTTTGAAAAACTGTTTTTT. Translated: CSAQREPGGFEKLFF. Full variable domain (missing parts from reference TRBV29-1 and TRBJ1-4): SAVISQKPSRDICQRGTSLTIQCQVDSQVTMMFWYRQQPGQSLTLIATANQGSEATYESGFVIDKFPISRPNLTFSTLTVSNMSPEDSSIYLCSAQREPGGFEKLFFGSGTQLSVL.

This clonotype was recorded at least ten times. This beta chain is a stray sequence in a library constructed for alpha chains; its clone size is not meaningful. The gene calls are TRBV2 and TRBJ2-1, with 9 bases aligning to TRBD2. With 6 bases clipped from V and 9 bases from J, the junction kept 6 bases outside the gene matches. This CDR3 has 13 amino acids. Germline V gives CDR1 SNHLY, CDR2 FYNNEI. The DNA of the CDR3 is TGTGCCAGCAGCCCTAGCGGGATGGGTGAGCAGTTCTTC. Residues: CASSPSGMGEQFF.

Points on this clonotype: This beta chain was picked up by a library intended for alpha chains and is off target, so its count carries little meaning. The rearrangement joins TRBV6-5 to TRBJ1-2; D possibly corresponds to TRBD1 (5 bases). This CDR3 has 14 residues. Germline V gene lookup returns CDR1 MNHEY and CDR2 SVGAGI. The V and J ends lost 6 bases and 0 bases respectively, with 11 bases between them. The CDR3 spells CASSLRDSNYGYTF. DNA for the CDR3: TGTGCCAGCAGCCTCAGGGATTCTAACTATGGCTACACCTTC.

This clonotype was counted at least ten times. Within a library made for alpha chains, this beta chain is off target, and its count is uninformative. The chain recombines TRBV28 with TRBJ2-3; 13 nucleotides align to TRBD2. The trim removed 5 bases at V and 2 bases at J, leaving 4 bases unmatched. Germline CDR1 is MDHEN and CDR2 is SYDVKM. The CDR3 loop spans 16 amino acids. CDR3 residues: CASSLTSGGHTDTQYF. The CDR3 DNA sequence: TGTGCCAGCAGTCTGACTAGCGGGGGGCACACAGATACGCAGTATTTT.

This clonotype was detected many times. The library was built for alpha chains, so this beta chain is an off-target read and its size means little. The chain links TRBV20-1 to TRBJ1-2; tentatively, D is TRBD1 (5 bases). The ends were cut back, 3 bases at V and 7 bases at J, with 9 bases in the middle. Germline V lookup: CDR1 DFQATT, CDR2 SNEGSKA (reference sequence). This CDR3 comprises 11 residues. As DNA, the CDR3 is TGCAGTGCTAGTCATAGGGGTGGCTACACCTTC. The encoded protein is CSASHRGGYTF.

To note about this clonotype: This beta chain is a stray read from a library made for alpha chains; its abundance is not meaningful. The V call is TRBV20-1, the J call TRBJ1-5; D uncertain. This CDR3 has 12 residues. The germline V and J ends were trimmed by 7 bases and 8 bases, with 15 bases remaining between them. Germline V gene sequence: CDR1 DFQATT, CDR2 SNEGSKA (reference sequence). The CDR3 loop is CSVRSGDKPQHF. CDR3 nucleotide sequence: TGCAGTGTTCGTTCGGGAGACAAGCCCCAGCATTTT.

Within the sample, this clonotype is medium-sized (0.01 to 0.1%). Being off target in a library aimed at alpha chains, this beta chain has a size of little meaning. The genes are TRBV20-1 and TRBJ2-1; unclear D gene. Deletions cut 4 bases from V and 4 bases from J, with 5 bases between. CDR3 size: 11 residues. Germline CDR1 DFQATT, CDR2 SNEGSKA (reference sequence). CDR3 residues: CSANRYNEQFF. CDR3 bases: TGCAGTGCTAACCGTTACAATGAGCAGTTCTTC.

This clonotype has ten or more counts. This beta chain came through as a stray read in a library set up for alpha chains, and its size says little. The chain combines TRBV12-3 or TRBV12-4 with TRBJ2-1; TRBD1 aligns across 7 bases. J was trimmed by 4 bases and V by 3 bases; bases with no gene match: 6. The CDR3 covers 15 residues. CDR3 nucleotides: TGTGCCAGCAGTTTGAAGGGGGCCGGATACAATGAGCAGTTCTTC. Its translation: CASSLKGAGYNEQFF.

By share of the sample, this clonotype is medium-sized (0.01 to 0.1%). This beta chain slipped into a library made for alpha chains as a stray read, so its size is not meaningful. In DNA, the CDR3 is TGTGCCAGCAGGGACAGGAAGAGTTGGTGTGTCTATGGCTACACCTTC. Amino acids: CASRDRKSWCVYGYTF. This sequence joins TRBV25-1 and TRBJ1-2; 7 nucleotides match TRBD1. Germline V gives CDR1 MGHDK, CDR2 SYGVNS. Trimming cost V 6 bases and J 4 bases; bases outside gene matches: 14. The CDR3 totals 16 residues.

This clonotype is classed as medium-sized. Little can be read into the size of this beta chain, an off-target read in a library designed for alpha chains. This chain uses TRBV4-1 with TRBJ1-2, with a possible D match to TRBD1 (6 bases). The CDR3 is 15 residues long. Germline lookup yields CDR1 MGHRA and CDR2 YSYEKL. Trimming removed 3 bases at V and 4 bases at J, with 15 bases between. The chain's CDR3 is CASSQMRQVLYGYTF. CDR3 nucleotides: TGCGCCAGCAGCCAGATGAGACAGGTCCTCTATGGCTACACCTTC.

This clonotype was observed at least ten times. The library was built for alpha chains, so this beta chain is an off-target read and its size means little. In nucleotides, the CDR3 is TGTGCCAGCAGCCAAACAGGGGGCAATCAGCCCCAGCATTTT. It codes for CASSQTGGNQPQHF. This chain connects TRBV6-5 to TRBJ1-5; 7 nucleotides match TRBD1. This CDR3 is 14 amino acids long. The J segment lost 2 bases and the V segment lost 6 bases, leaving 4 bases of the junction unmatched. Germline lookup yields CDR1 MNHEY and CDR2 SVGAGI.

This clonotype was found many times. The size of this beta chain means little, since it is a stray read in a library made for alpha chains. The rearrangement joins TRBV7-2 to TRBJ2-3, with 8 bases that match TRBD1. Germline CDR1 and CDR2: SGHTA and FQGNSA. The trim removed 3 bases at V and 0 bases at J, leaving 2 bases unmatched. The CDR3 totals 15 residues. The DNA for the CDR3 is TGTGCCAGCAGCTTCAGGACAGGGAGCACAGATACGCAGTATTTT. This translates into CASSFRTGSTDTQYF.